This T cell receptor (beta chain) derives from a study of blood T cell repertoires in COVID-19. Study summary: There were acute and convalescent COVID-19 samples, and they came from the United States, Italy and Spain. Sample material is recorded as cDNA or gDNA derived from T cells, B-cell-depleted T cells, or PBMCs.

Authors' processing steps: Scientists estimated how many nucleated cells there were by amplifying reference gene primers. The data were produced by immunoSEQ multiplex PCR, yet TCRdb's version contains in-frame clones alone and is incomplete. Clonal size and the V and J genes are those of that table, whereas D and trimming came from the DNA. The table includes 25,000 to 35,000 clones, over 75% detected once. This clone was counted once. Germline V gives CDR1 MNHEY, CDR2 SVGEGT. CDR3 length: 16 amino acids. The V and J ends lost 3 bases and 4 bases, in that order; junction bases with no gene match: 9. The sequence was obtained from a human donor in a cohort sampled during active COVID-19. The sequenced material came from peripheral blood. This rearrangement joins TRBV6-2 or TRBV6-3 to TRBJ2-5; 9 positions agree with TRBD1. CDR3 DNA sequence: TGTGCCAGCAGTTATTTTTGGACAGGGGTCGGAGAGACCCAGTACTTC. This codes for CASSYFWTGVGETQYF.